A single sample is the source of the 28 T cell receptor beta chains below, sequenced in a study of control samples from healthy donors and cancer patients. Assay: immunoSEQ multiplex PCR; the TCRdb copy retains only in-frame clones and omits some. The table records 100,000 to 150,000 clones, over 75% of them present only once. The sample was blood. These receptors all come from a young man in good health.

The chain couples TRBV2 to TRBJ2-5; 9 nucleotides agree with TRBD1. Germline V lookup: CDR1 SNHLY, CDR2 FYNNEI. This CDR3 comprises 14 residues. With 6 bases clipped from V and 4 bases from J, the junction kept 6 bases outside the gene matches. Here the CDR3 reads CASRPGTGLETQYF. CDR3 bases: TGTGCCAGCAGACCCGGGACAGGGTTAGAGACCCAGTACTTC.

The chain recombines TRBV30 with TRBJ2-7; D gene unclear. Germline V gives CDR1 GTSNPN, CDR2 SVGIG (reference sequence). The CDR3 length is 14 residues. Between the trimmed V and J ends, which lost 1 base and 2 bases, there was a span of 12 bases. The CDR3 loop reads CAWSAEVRPYEQYF. In DNA, the CDR3 is TGTGCCTGGAGTGCCGAGGTACGTCCCTACGAGCAGTACTTC.

The chain couples TRBV2 to TRBJ1-5; TRBD1 aligns across 7 bases. The length of the CDR3 is 15 residues. Germline trimming cut 5 bases from V and 4 bases from J; bases unmatched to any gene: 8. Germline V gives CDR1 SNHLY, CDR2 FYNNEI. CDR3 nucleotide sequence: TGTGCCAGCAGTTCCGGGACAGAGATAAATCAGCCCCAGCATTTT. Amino acids: CASSSGTEINQPQHF.

The CDR3 is CASSRVDGTQYF. As DNA, the CDR3 is TGTGCCAGCAGCCGGGTCGATGGGACCCAGTACTTC. V usage is TRBV12-3 or TRBV12-4 and J usage is TRBJ2-5, with D hard to call. The ends were cut back, 6 bases at V and 7 bases at J, with 12 bases in the middle. The CDR3 has 12 amino acids.

The rearrangement links TRBV4-1 to TRBJ1-5; D unclear. Germline values: CDR1 MGHRA, CDR2 YSYEKL. The CDR3 length is 16 residues. The V gene lost 4 bases and the J gene lost 2 bases, with 15 bases spanning the gap. The CDR3 here is CASSPPGLSGNQPQHF. DNA of the CDR3: TGCGCCAGCAGCCCCCCCGGGTTGTCGGGCAATCAGCCCCAGCATTTT.

The rearrangement uses TRBV27 and TRBJ2-3, with TRBD2 matching over 7 bases. CDR3 length: 15 residues. Germline loops: CDR1 MNHEY, CDR2 SMNVEV (reference sequence). V gave up 3 bases and J gave up 1 base; unmatched junction bases: 4. Written as DNA, the CDR3 is TGTGCCAGCAGTTTTTCTAGCGGTCGCACAGATACGCAGTATTTT. Translation gives CASSFSSGRTDTQYF.

This chain uses TRBV11-3 with TRBJ2-3; TRBD2 aligns across 10 bases. Germline-derived CDR1 and CDR2 are SGHNT and YENEEA. The CDR3 runs 19 residues. The junction had 20 bases not matched to a gene; V was cut back by 5 bases and J by 6 bases. This chain's CDR3 is CASSPGLAGVSRLADTQYF. DNA for the CDR3: TGTGCCAGCAGCCCGGGCCTAGCGGGAGTTTCCCGACTGGCGGATACGCAGTATTTT.

The chain carries TRBV6-1 and TRBJ2-2; 13 bases line up with TRBD2. CDR1 is MNHNS, CDR2 SASEGT, per germline. This CDR3 is 19 amino acids long. V gave up 4 bases and J gave up 1 base; unmatched junction bases: 9. CDR3 DNA: TGTGCCAGCAGTGGCTTCCCGGGACTAGCGGGGAGGAACACCGGGGAGCTGTTTTTT. Encoded protein: CASSGFPGLAGRNTGELFF.

The genes are TRBV2 and TRBJ2-3, with a tentative D call TRBD1 (6 bases). V shed 7 bases and J shed 0 bases, with 8 bases lying between them. CDR1 is SNHLY, CDR2 FYNNEI, per germline. The CDR3 runs to 13 residues. The CDR3 DNA reads TGTGCCAGCAAGGACAGAAGCACAGATACGCAGTATTTT. This sequence encodes CASKDRSTDTQYF.

CDR3 nucleotides: TGTGCCAGCAGCTTAAGGCAGGGGGGCACCGGGGAGCTGTTTTTT. Protein sequence: CASSLRQGGTGELFF. The chain is built from TRBV7-9 and TRBJ2-2, with D perhaps TRBD1 (7 bases). CDR3 length: 15 residues. Trimming took off 2 bases at V and 4 bases at J, with 11 bases between the two ends. The germline V gene encodes CDR1 SEHNR and CDR2 FQNEAQ (reference sequence).

This chain uses TRBV6-6 with TRBJ2-7, with 9 positions matching TRBD2. Trimming removed 6 bases from V and 0 bases from J; junction bases left unmatched: 6. This CDR3 comprises 15 residues. Germline V CDR1 and CDR2: MNHNY, SVGAGI (reference sequence). CDR3 coding DNA: TGTGCCAGCAGCTCCCTAGCGGGGATCTCCTACGAGCAGTACGTC. This gives the protein CASSSLAGISYEQYV.

The chain uses TRBV4-2 and TRBJ1-5; D call uncertain. From germline, CDR1 is LGHNA and CDR2 YNFKEQ. Deletions cut 0 bases from V and 0 bases from J, with 9 bases between. This CDR3 region has 16 residues. CDR3: CASSQESYISNQPQHF. Written as DNA, the CDR3 is TGTGCCAGCAGCCAAGAATCCTATATTAGCAATCAGCCCCAGCATTTT.

The chain recombines TRBV2 with TRBJ2-7; perhaps TRBD2 as D (5 bases). CDR1 is SNHLY, CDR2 FYNNEI, per germline. CDR3 length: 13 amino acids. The germline V and J ends were trimmed by 5 bases and 3 bases, with 11 bases remaining between them. The DNA of the CDR3 is TGTGCCAGCAGTCGGACTTTAAACTACGAGCAGTACTTC. Its translation: CASSRTLNYEQYF.

The chain employs TRBV6-1 and TRBJ1-6; D not certain. Germline V gene data show CDR1 as MNHNS and CDR2 as SASEGT. Trimming left V 2 bases short and J 7 bases short, with 12 bases between. CDR3 length equals 15 residues. CDR3 sequence (DNA): TGTGCCAGCAGTGAAAGCAGGTGGAGGAATTCACCCCTCCACTTT. Its protein is CASSESRWRNSPLHF.

The chain joins TRBV19 to TRBJ1-2; TRBD1 matches at 7 bases. The germline V gene encodes CDR1 LNHDA and CDR2 SQIVND (reference sequence). The CDR3 contains 12 residues. V trimming: 6 bases; J trimming: 3 bases; junction bases outside the gene matches: 1. The CDR3 coding sequence is TGTGCCAGTAGAGACAGGGACTATGGCTACACCTTC. Translation gives CASRDRDYGYTF.

The CDR3 spells CASSQPGTGDHEQFF. The CDR3 bases are TGTGCCAGCAGCCAACCCGGGACAGGGGATCATGAGCAGTTCTTC. V and J are TRBV28 and TRBJ2-1; 10 positions agree with TRBD1. CDR3 size: 15 residues. The germline V gene has CDR1 MDHEN and CDR2 SYDVKM. The V and J ends lost 6 bases and 8 bases, in that order; junction bases with no gene match: 10. The entire variable domain, with the rest obtained from reference TRBV28 and TRBJ2-1, is as follows: DVKVTQSSRYLVKRTGEKVFLECVQDMDHENMFWYRQDPGLGLRLIYFSYDVKMKEKGDIPEGYSVSREKKERFSLILESASTNQTSMYLCASSQPGTGDHEQFFGPGTRLTVL.

This clone occurred once. This chain uses TRBV7-9 with TRBJ1-2, with D possibly being TRBD1 (5 bases). The CDR3 contains 16 residues. CDR1 and CDR2 (germline): SEHNR, FQNEAQ (reference sequence). Trimming stripped 5 bases from V and 1 base from J, with 17 bases between. CDR3 in amino acids: CASSRRDSERNYGYTF. Written as DNA, the CDR3 is TGTGCCAGCAGCCGAAGAGACAGCGAGCGTAACTATGGCTACACCTTC. The full variable domain, completed using reference TRBV7-9 and TRBJ1-2, is DTGVSQNPRHKITKRGQNVTFRCDPISEHNRLYWYRQTLGQGPEFLTYFQNEAQLEKSRLLSDRFSAERPKGSFSTLEIQRTEQGDSAMYLCASSRRDSERNYGYTFGSGTRLTVV.

The V gene is TRBV5-8, the J gene TRBJ2-5; D is unclear. V lost 2 bases and J 2 bases, leaving 13 bases between the germline ends. Germline assignment: CDR1 SGHTS and CDR2 YDEGEE. This CDR3 is built from 15 residues. The CDR3 here is CASSFWGWAQETQYF. Here the CDR3 DNA reads TGTGCCAGCAGCTTTTGGGGTTGGGCTCAAGAGACCCAGTACTTC.

The rearrangement uses TRBV5-1 and TRBJ2-4; 8 nucleotides match TRBD1. After removal of 4 bases from V and 11 bases from J, the junction contained 2 bases not matched to a gene. The CDR3 totals 11 residues. The germline gives CDR1 SGHRS, CDR2 YFSETQ. The CDR3 sequence: CASSQDRVQYF. CDR3 coding DNA: TGCGCCAGCAGCCAGGACAGGGTTCAGTACTTC.

This clone occurred a few times. V and J are TRBV18 and TRBJ1-5, with TRBD1 as a possible D gene (5 bases). V was shortened by 3 bases and J by 2 bases, with 20 bases between the two germline ends. CDR1 KGHSH and CDR2 LQKENI come from the germline V gene. The CDR3 has 18 amino acids. The CDR3 protein is CASSPYDGTRMGNQPQHF. CDR3 bases: TGTGCCAGCTCACCTTATGACGGGACCCGGATGGGCAATCAGCCCCAGCATTTT.

The chain uses TRBV6-6 and TRBJ1-3, with a weak D call TRBD1 (6 bases). V shed 5 bases and J shed 3 bases, with 17 bases lying between them. The germline gives CDR1 MNHNY, CDR2 SVGAGI (reference sequence). This CDR3 comprises 16 residues. This CDR3 is CASSTTGGLSGNTIYF. The CDR3 coding sequence is TGTGCCAGCAGTACGACGGGGGGGCTCAGTGGAAACACCATATATTTT.

The chain recombines TRBV29-1 with TRBJ2-5; no firm D call. Germline CDR1 is SQVTM and CDR2 is ANQGSEA. With 5 bases removed from V and 5 bases from J, the gap between germline ends came to 6 bases. The CDR3 has 10 residues. The CDR3 DNA sequence: TGCAGCGTTTTCAAGGAGACCCAGTACTTC. Its protein product is CSVFKETQYF.

V and J are TRBV7-3 and TRBJ2-1; D gene ambiguous. Germline-derived CDR1 and CDR2 are SGHTA and FQGTGA. This CDR3 comprises 14 residues. V shed 1 base and J shed 2 bases, with 6 bases lying between them. CDR3: CASSLNGAYNEQFF. CDR3 sequence (DNA): TGTGCCAGCAGCTTAAACGGCGCCTACAATGAGCAGTTCTTC.

The chain joins TRBV6-5 to TRBJ2-5; D uncertain. Trimming removed 2 bases at V and 2 bases at J, with 9 bases between. This CDR3 spans 14 amino acids. The germline CDR1 and CDR2 sequences are MNHEY and SVGAGI. The CDR3 region is CASSYRLSQETQYF. The CDR3 DNA follows: TGTGCCAGCAGTTACCGGCTTTCGCAAGAGACCCAGTACTTC.

The chain employs TRBV5-4 and TRBJ2-2; 15 positions agree with TRBD2. The CDR3 loop spans 19 amino acids. The V gene's germline CDR1 is SGHNT and CDR2 YYREEE (reference sequence). Trimming took 4 bases from V and 1 from J; bases not matched to a gene: 8. DNA of the CDR3: TGTGCCAGCAGCGGAGCCGGGACTAGCGGGGGGAGGAACACCGGGGAGCTGTTTTTT. It translates to CASSGAGTSGGRNTGELFF.

V is TRBV7-8 and J is TRBJ2-7, with 7 bases fitting TRBD1. The CDR3 is 15 amino acids. Germline V gene data show CDR1 as SGHVS and CDR2 as FQNEAQ. Unmatched junction bases numbered 5, after V lost 3 bases and J lost 0 bases. As DNA, the CDR3 is TGTGCCAGCAGCTTTACAGGGGCCGACTCCTACGAGCAGTACTTC. Amino acids: CASSFTGADSYEQYF.

This clone was seen only a few times. J is TRBJ1-5 and V is TRBV12-5; TRBD1 is a possible D gene (5 bases). The CDR3 sequence is 13 residues long. Trimming stripped 0 bases from V and 5 bases from J, with 5 bases between. From germline, CDR1 is LGHNT and CDR2 FRNRAP. The CDR3 region has the DNA TGTGCTAGTGGTTTGGTGGGGGATCAGCCCCAGCATTTT. Its protein product is CASGLVGDQPQHF.

The J gene is TRBJ1-2, the V gene TRBV9, with D possibly TRBD1 on 6 matching bases. The germline V and J ends were trimmed by 5 bases and 2 bases, with 16 bases remaining between them. Germline CDR1 and CDR2: SGDLS and YYNGEE. CDR3 length equals 15 residues. CDR3 residues: CASSEYGRGNYGYTF. The CDR3 DNA reads TGTGCCAGCAGTGAATATGGGAGGGGGAACTATGGCTACACCTTC.